This T cell receptor (beta chain) was sequenced for a study of identical twins. This clonotype was detected many times. TCRdb passed the 5' RACE reads through MiXCR, listing each CDR3 protein once. This table has 500,000 or so distinct CDR3 sequences, more than 13% appearing once. This same sample was also part of a study on yellow fever vaccine responses in identical twins.

The TCR comes from a woman between 18 and 29 years old in good health. Sequencing was performed on CD4+ T cells sorted from blood.

For the CDR3, the DNA is TGTGCCAGCAGCTTGGACCAGGGCTTTGGGGCCAACGTCCTGACTTTC. It translates to CASSLDQGFGANVLTF. The chain uses TRBV5-6 and TRBJ2-6, with D tentatively TRBD1 (5 bases). The CDR3 spans 16 residues. V lost 0 bases, J lost 3 bases, and 10 bases lay in between. Germline V gives CDR1 SGHDT, CDR2 YYEEEE.